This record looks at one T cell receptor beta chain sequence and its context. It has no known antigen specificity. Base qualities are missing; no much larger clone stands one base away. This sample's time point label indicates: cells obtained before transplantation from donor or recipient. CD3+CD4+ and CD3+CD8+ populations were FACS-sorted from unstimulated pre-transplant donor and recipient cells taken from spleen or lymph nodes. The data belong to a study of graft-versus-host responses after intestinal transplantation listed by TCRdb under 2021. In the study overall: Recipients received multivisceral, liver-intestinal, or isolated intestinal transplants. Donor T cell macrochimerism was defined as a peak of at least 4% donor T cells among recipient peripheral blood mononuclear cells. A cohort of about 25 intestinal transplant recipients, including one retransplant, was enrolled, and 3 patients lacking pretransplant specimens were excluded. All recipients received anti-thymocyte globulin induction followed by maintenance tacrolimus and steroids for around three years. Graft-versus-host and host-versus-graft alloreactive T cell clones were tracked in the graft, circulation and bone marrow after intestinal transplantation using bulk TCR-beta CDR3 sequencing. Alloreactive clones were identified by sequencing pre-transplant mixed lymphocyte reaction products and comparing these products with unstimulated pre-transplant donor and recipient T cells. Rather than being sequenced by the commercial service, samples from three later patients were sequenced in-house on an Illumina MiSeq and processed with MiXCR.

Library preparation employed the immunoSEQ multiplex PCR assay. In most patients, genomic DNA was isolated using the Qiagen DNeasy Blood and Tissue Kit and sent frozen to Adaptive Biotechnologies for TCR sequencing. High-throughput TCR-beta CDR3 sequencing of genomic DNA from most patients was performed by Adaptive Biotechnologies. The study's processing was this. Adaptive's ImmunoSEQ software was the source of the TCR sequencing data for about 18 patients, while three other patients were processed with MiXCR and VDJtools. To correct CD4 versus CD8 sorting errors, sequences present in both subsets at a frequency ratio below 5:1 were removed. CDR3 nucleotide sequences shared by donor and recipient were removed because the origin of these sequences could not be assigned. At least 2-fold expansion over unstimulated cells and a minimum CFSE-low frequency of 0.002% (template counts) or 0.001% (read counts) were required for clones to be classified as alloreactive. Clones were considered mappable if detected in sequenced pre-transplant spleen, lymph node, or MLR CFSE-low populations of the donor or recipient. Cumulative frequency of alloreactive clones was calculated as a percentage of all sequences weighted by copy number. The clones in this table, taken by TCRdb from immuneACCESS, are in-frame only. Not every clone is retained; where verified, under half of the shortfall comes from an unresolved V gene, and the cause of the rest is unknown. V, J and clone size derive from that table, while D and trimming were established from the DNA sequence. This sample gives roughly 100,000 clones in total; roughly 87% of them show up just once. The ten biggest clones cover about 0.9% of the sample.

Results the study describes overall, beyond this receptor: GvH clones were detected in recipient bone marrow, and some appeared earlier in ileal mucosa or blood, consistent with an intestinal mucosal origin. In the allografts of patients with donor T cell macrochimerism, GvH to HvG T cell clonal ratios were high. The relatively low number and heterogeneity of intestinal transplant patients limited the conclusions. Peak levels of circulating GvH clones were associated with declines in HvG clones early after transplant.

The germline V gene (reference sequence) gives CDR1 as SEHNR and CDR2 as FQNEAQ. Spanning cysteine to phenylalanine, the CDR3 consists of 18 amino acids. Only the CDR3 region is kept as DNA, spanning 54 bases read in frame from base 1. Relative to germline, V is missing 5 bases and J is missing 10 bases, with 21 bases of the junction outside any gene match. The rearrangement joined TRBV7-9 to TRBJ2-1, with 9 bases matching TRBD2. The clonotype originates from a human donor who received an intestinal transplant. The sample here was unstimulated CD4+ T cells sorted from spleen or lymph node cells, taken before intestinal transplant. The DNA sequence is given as TGTGCCAGCAGCCAGCCGGACGGATCTAGCGGGAACACGGCCGAGCAGTTCTTC. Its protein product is CASSQPDGSSGNTAEQFF.